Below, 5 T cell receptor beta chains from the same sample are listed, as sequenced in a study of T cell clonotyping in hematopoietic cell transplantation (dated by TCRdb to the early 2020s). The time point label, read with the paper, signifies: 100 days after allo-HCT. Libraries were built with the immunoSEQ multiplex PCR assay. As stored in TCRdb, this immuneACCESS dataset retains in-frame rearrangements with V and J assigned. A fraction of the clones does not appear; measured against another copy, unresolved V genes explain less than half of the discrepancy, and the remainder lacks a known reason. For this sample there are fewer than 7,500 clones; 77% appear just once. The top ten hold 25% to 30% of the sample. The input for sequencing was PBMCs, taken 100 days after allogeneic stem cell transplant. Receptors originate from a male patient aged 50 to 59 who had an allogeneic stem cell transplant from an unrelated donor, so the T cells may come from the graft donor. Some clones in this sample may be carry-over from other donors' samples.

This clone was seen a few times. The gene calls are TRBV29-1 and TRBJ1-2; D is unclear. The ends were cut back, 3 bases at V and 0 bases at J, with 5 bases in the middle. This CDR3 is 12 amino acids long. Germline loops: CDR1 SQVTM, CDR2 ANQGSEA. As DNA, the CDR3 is TGCAGCGTTGAGGCTACTAACTATGGCTACACCTTC. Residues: CSVEATNYGYTF. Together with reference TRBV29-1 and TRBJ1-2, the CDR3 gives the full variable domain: SAVISQKPSRDICQRGTSLTIQCQVDSQVTMMFWYRQQPGQSLTLIATANQGSEATYESGFVIDKFPISRPNLTFSTLTVSNMSPEDSSIYLCSVEATNYGYTFGSGTRLTVV.

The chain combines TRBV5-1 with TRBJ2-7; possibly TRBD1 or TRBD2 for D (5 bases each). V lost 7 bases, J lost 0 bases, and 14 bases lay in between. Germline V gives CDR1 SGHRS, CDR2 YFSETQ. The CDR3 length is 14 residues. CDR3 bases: TGCGCCAGCGGCCCGACAGCGGCCTCCTACGAGCAGTACTTC. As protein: CASGPTAASYEQYF.

CDR3 amino acids: CASSLEGGRDLISQYF. As DNA, the CDR3 is TGTGCCAGCAGCTTGGAAGGCGGCAGGGATCTCATCTCCCAGTACTTC. The gene calls are TRBV5-4 and TRBJ2-5; tentatively, D is TRBD1 (5 bases). The CDR3 loop spans 16 amino acids. Between the trimmed V and J ends, which lost 0 bases and 9 bases, there was a span of 21 bases. CDR1 SGHNT and CDR2 YYREEE come from the germline V gene (reference sequence).

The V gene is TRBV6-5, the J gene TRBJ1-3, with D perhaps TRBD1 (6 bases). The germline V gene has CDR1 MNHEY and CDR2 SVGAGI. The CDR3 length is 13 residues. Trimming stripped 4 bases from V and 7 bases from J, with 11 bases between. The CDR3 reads CASSFTGSNTIYF. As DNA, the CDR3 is TGTGCCAGCAGTTTCACAGGGTCGAACACCATATATTTT.

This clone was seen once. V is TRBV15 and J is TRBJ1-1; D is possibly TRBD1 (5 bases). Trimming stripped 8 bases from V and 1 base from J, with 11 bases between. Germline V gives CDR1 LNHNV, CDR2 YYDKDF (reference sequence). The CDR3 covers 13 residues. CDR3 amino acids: CATGGPGNTEAFF. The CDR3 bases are TGTGCCACCGGGGGTCCAGGGAACACTGAAGCTTTCTTT.